The T cell receptor beta chain described here comes from a study of blood T cell repertoires in COVID-19. Study-level background: Sites across the United States, Italy and Spain contributed samples from acute and convalescent COVID-19.

TCRdb's table, derived via immunoSEQ multiplex PCR, lists solely in-frame clones and lacks some. The profile shows roughly 100,000 clones, roughly four fifths of them singletons. CDR1 SEHNR and CDR2 FQNEAQ come from the germline V gene (reference sequence). The CDR3 runs 16 residues. J was trimmed by 2 bases and V by 5 bases; bases with no gene match: 7. Source material: peripheral blood. The TCR sequence derives from an elderly woman with active or convalescent COVID-19. V gene TRBV7-9 combines with J gene TRBJ2-7, with 12 bases identical to TRBD2. The CDR3 is CASSPLAGGGTYEQYF. CDR3 DNA: TGTGCCAGCAGCCCACTAGCGGGGGGTGGTACCTACGAGCAGTACTTC.